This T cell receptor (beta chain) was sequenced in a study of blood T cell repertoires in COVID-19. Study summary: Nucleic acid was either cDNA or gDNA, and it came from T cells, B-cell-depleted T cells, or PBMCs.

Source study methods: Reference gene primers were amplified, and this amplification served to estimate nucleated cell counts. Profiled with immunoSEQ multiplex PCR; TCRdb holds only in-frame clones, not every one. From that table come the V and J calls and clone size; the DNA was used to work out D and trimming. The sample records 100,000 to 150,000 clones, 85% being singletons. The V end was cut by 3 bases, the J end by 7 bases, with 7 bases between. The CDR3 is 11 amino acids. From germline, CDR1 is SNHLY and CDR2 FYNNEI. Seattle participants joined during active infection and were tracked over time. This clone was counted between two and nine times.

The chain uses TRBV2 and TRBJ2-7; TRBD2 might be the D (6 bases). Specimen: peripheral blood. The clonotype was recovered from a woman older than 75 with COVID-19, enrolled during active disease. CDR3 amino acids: CASSEGGEQYF. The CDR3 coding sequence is TGTGCCAGCAGTGAGGGAGGAGAGCAGTACTTC.